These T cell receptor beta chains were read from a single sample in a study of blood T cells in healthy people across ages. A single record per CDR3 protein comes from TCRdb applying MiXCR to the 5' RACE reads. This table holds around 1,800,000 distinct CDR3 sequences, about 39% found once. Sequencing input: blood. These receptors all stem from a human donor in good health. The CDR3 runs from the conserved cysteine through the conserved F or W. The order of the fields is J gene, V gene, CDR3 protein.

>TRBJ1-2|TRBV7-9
CASSRDRGANHGYTF
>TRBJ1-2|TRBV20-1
CSARAPGSPNYGYTF
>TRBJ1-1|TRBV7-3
CASSLVPGQVPKEAFF
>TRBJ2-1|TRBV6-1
CASSGRGQGRRGNEQFF
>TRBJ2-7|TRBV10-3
CAISGMSGPFYEQYF
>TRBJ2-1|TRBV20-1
CSAILAGGPTSYNEQFF
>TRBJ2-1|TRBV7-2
CASSLVAVKGMAVSYEQFF
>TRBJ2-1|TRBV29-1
CSVARDSYNEQFF
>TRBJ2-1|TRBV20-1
CSARDWGAIYNEQFF
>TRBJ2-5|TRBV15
CATSGRDSQETQYF
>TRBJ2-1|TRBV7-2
CASSLPSGQGLWDEQFF
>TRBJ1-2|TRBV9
CASTGGRSYGYTF
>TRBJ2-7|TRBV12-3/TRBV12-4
CASSYRYSYEQYF
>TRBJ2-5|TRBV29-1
CSVEIAGVKTQYF
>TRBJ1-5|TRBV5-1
CASSFRPEEPQHF
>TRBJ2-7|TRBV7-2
CASSYDGPYEQYF
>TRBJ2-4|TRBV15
CATADSLGVGEQYF
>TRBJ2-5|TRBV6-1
CASSWDRAPQETQYF
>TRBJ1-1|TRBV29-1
CSVEYTGRRRTEAFF
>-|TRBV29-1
CSGSWYGNIQYF
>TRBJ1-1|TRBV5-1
CASSLDSLRSILMNTEAFF
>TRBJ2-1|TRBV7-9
CASSDQLAESYNEQFF
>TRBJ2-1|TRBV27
CASTLSMGGYEQFF
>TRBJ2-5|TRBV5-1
CASSIAYTTIQYF
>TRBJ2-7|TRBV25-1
CASNRGPYEQYF